One and the same sample provided the 22 T cell receptor beta chains below, sequenced in a study of cytomegalovirus exposure and HLA in healthy donors. This PCR relied on a set of 60 Vbeta primers and 13 Jbeta primers. Using immunoSEQ multiplex PCR, the repertoire was profiled, and TCRdb retains in-frame clones only, with some absent. The table includes 150,000 to 200,000 clones, under 85% detected once. Material for sequencing was PBMCs. The receptors derive from a human donor in good health.

This clone appeared a few times. V is TRBV5-1 and J is TRBJ2-2; 7 bases match TRBD1. V lost 4 bases, J lost 2 bases, and 11 bases stayed unmatched. Per the germline V gene, CDR1 is SGHRS and CDR2 is YFSETQ. This CDR3 region has 17 residues. The CDR3 here is CASSPDGTASNTGELFF. Written as DNA, the CDR3 is TGCGCCAGCAGCCCGGACGGGACAGCGAGTAACACCGGGGAGCTGTTTTTT.

A few counts support this clone. The chain combines TRBV5-6 with TRBJ2-7; D is possibly TRBD1 (5 bases). V dropped 2 bases and J dropped 3 bases, with 9 bases sitting between them. This CDR3 spans 13 amino acids. Per germline, CDR1 SGHDT and CDR2 YYEEEE. The CDR3 DNA reads as TGTGCCAGCAGCTTCAGGGCCCACTACGAGCAGTACTTC. Its protein product is CASSFRAHYEQYF.

The chain couples TRBV11-2 to TRBJ1-1; 8 bases agree with TRBD1. CDR1 is SGHAT and CDR2 is FQNNGV in the germline V gene. The CDR3 extends over 15 amino acids. V lost 6 bases to trimming and J lost 2 bases; unmatched junction nucleotides: 8. The CDR3 bases are TGTGCCAGCAGGTCCAGCGGACAGGGTAACACTGAAGCTTTCTTT. The encoded protein is CASRSSGQGNTEAFF. The full variable domain, its missing parts supplied by reference TRBV11-2 and TRBJ1-1, is EAGVAQSPRYKIIEKRQSVAFWCNPISGHATLYWYQQILGQGPKLLIQFQNNGVVDDSQLPKDRFSAERLKGVDSTLKIQPAKLEDSAVYLCASRSSGQGNTEAFFGQGTRLTVV.

The table lists this clone with a few counts. The V gene is TRBV5-4, the J gene TRBJ1-2; 9 positions agree with TRBD1. The CDR3 has 15 amino acids. Germline trimming cut 5 bases from V and 1 base from J; bases unmatched to any gene: 6. The germline V gene has CDR1 SGHNT and CDR2 YYREEE (reference sequence). The CDR3, as DNA: TGTGCCAGCAGTTGGGACAGGGCGCATAACTATGGCTACACCTTC. Encoded protein: CASSWDRAHNYGYTF.

The V call is TRBV6-6, the J call TRBJ2-7, with a tentative D call TRBD1 (5 bases). CDR1 MNHNY and CDR2 SVGAGI come from the germline V gene (reference sequence). The CDR3 extends over 16 amino acids. V lost 0 bases to trimming and J lost 0 bases, with 12 bases between them. The CDR3 sequence: CASSYSSQDPSYEQYF. CDR3 DNA: TGTGCCAGCAGTTACTCGTCACAGGACCCCTCCTACGAGCAGTACTTC.

The chain combines TRBV18 with TRBJ1-1, with 7 bases matching TRBD1. After removal of 3 bases from V and 5 bases from J, the junction contained 6 bases not matched to a gene. Germline V gene sequence: CDR1 KGHSH, CDR2 LQKENI. The CDR3 runs to 14 residues. The CDR3 DNA reads as TGTGCCAGCTCACCGACAGGGTCGGGAACTGAAGCTTTCTTT. It is translated as CASSPTGSGTEAFF.

This chain joins TRBV7-6 and TRBJ1-1; 8 bases agree with TRBD1. The trim removed 3 bases at V and 4 bases at J, leaving 4 bases unmatched. The CDR3 totals 14 residues. The germline V gene has CDR1 SGHVS and CDR2 FNYEAQ. In DNA, the CDR3 is TGTGCCAGCAGCTTTACAACAGGGGGCACTGAAGCTTTCTTT. Its translation: CASSFTTGGTEAFF. Full variable domain (outside the CDR3, taken from reference TRBV7-6 and TRBJ1-1): GAGVSQSPRYKVTKRGQDVALRCDPISGHVSLYWYRQALGQGPEFLTYFNYEAQQDKSGLPNDRFSAERPEGSISTLTIQRTEQRDSAMYRCASSFTTGGTEAFFGQGTRLTVV.

The chain carries TRBV12-5 and TRBJ2-7; TRBD1 matches 7 bases. The CDR3 is 14 amino acids. After removal of 2 bases from V and 3 bases from J, the junction contained 4 bases not matched to a gene. Germline V gene data show CDR1 as LGHNT and CDR2 as FRNRAP. The CDR3 reads CASGLTGEGYEQYF. CDR3 coding DNA: TGTGCTAGTGGTTTGACAGGGGAAGGCTACGAGCAGTACTTC. The full variable domain, its missing parts supplied by reference TRBV12-5 and TRBJ2-7, is DARVTQTPRHKVTEMGQEVTMRCQPILGHNTVFWYRQTMMQGLELLAYFRNRAPLDDSGMPKDRFSAEMPDATLATLKIQPSEPRDSAVYFCASGLTGEGYEQYFGPGTRLTVT.

The chain recombines TRBV19 with TRBJ1-1; D unclear. Germline-derived CDR1 and CDR2 are LNHDA and SQIVND (reference sequence). The CDR3 is 14 amino acids. The V gene lost 3 bases and the J gene lost 1 base, with 9 bases spanning the gap. In DNA form, the CDR3 reads TGTGCCAGTAGTATCTATACCAAGAACACTGAAGCTTTCTTT. Translated, it gives CASSIYTKNTEAFF.

V and J are TRBV11-3 and TRBJ2-1, with 9 nucleotides matching TRBD1. CDR1 and CDR2 from the germline V gene are SGHNT and YENEEA. The CDR3 has 14 residues. V lost 7 bases to trimming and J lost 10 bases; unmatched junction nucleotides: 11. CDR3 in amino acids: CASTTGTGSREQFF. In DNA form, the CDR3 reads TGTGCCAGCACCACCGGGACAGGGTCACGGGAGCAGTTCTTC. Full variable domain (outside the CDR3, taken from reference TRBV11-3 and TRBJ2-1): EAGVVQSPRYKIIEKKQPVAFWCNPISGHNTLYWYLQNLGQGPELLIRYENEEAVDDSQLPKDRFSAERLKGVDSTLKIQPAELGDSAVYLCASTTGTGSREQFFGPGTRLTVL.

The chain uses TRBV9 and TRBJ2-6; TRBD2 might be the D (5 bases). The CDR3 is 16 amino acids. V was cut by 1 base and J by 2 bases, with 10 bases left in between. Per germline, CDR1 SGDLS and CDR2 YYNGEE. The CDR3 sequence is CASSVSAGAGANVLTF. CDR3 DNA: TGTGCCAGCAGCGTAAGCGCCGGGGCTGGGGCCAACGTCCTGACTTTC.

The CDR3 coding sequence is TGTGCCAGCAGCTTACCGGGACTAGCGACTGGAGATACGCAGTATTTT. It translates to CASSLPGLATGDTQYF. J is TRBJ2-3 and V is TRBV11-2, with 10 bases matching TRBD2. The trim removed 2 bases at V and 5 bases at J, leaving 7 bases unmatched. Germline V gene data show CDR1 as SGHAT and CDR2 as FQNNGV. The CDR3 sequence is 16 residues long.

The rearrangement links TRBV30 to TRBJ1-5; 11 bases are shared with TRBD1. With 2 bases clipped from V and 6 bases from J, the junction kept 6 bases outside the gene matches. This CDR3 has 15 amino acids. Germline CDR1 reads GTSNPN; CDR2 reads SVGIG (reference sequence). This chain's CDR3 is CAWSPGTGGFQPQHF. CDR3 nucleotides: TGTGCCTGGAGTCCTGGGACAGGGGGGTTTCAGCCCCAGCATTTT.

This clone came up once. V is TRBV11-2 and J is TRBJ1-1; D is unresolved. V gave up 5 bases and J gave up 3 bases, with 16 bases separating them. Germline CDR1 reads SGHAT; CDR2 reads FQNNGV. The CDR3 totals 15 residues. The CDR3 loop reads CASSPRAGLDTEAFF. In DNA, the CDR3 is TGTGCCAGCAGCCCGAGGGCAGGCTTAGACACTGAAGCTTTCTTT.

Only a few counts were recorded for this clone. This rearrangement joins TRBV5-4 to TRBJ2-4, with 8 bases aligning to TRBD1. The CDR3 loop spans 16 amino acids. V was clipped by 4 bases and J by 8 bases; unmatched bases: 14. Germline CDR1 reads SGHNT; CDR2 reads YYREEE (reference sequence). The CDR3 here is CASSGRGQGIDDIQYF. The CDR3 DNA follows: TGTGCCAGCAGCGGACGTGGACAGGGTATCGATGACATTCAGTACTTC.

The chain couples TRBV5-1 to TRBJ2-7, with 8 bases identical to TRBD2. CDR1 is SGHRS, CDR2 YFSETQ, per germline. This CDR3 has 15 amino acids. The trim removed 2 bases at V and 4 bases at J, leaving 8 bases unmatched. CDR3 amino acids: CASSLTSGERYEQYF. As DNA, the CDR3 is TGCGCCAGCAGCTTAACTAGCGGTGAGAGGTACGAGCAGTACTTC.

This clone was detected only a few times. This chain connects TRBV7-2 to TRBJ1-6; D is unresolved. The V gene lost 2 bases and the J gene lost 8 bases, with 13 bases spanning the gap. The CDR3 runs to 15 residues. Germline CDR1 is SGHTA and CDR2 is FQGNSA. The CDR3 nucleotides are TGTGCCAGCAGCTTATTTGCGGGAAGCGATTCACCCCTCCACTTT. Translation gives CASSLFAGSDSPLHF.

The rearrangement links TRBV6-5 to TRBJ1-1; 8 bases fit TRBD1. Losses at the gene ends were 6 bases for V and 1 base for J; bases not matched to a gene: 4. Looked up from germline, CDR1 is MNHEY and CDR2 is SVGAGI. The CDR3 consists of 14 residues. The CDR3 reads CASSRDRGNTEAFF. CDR3 coding DNA: TGTGCCAGCAGCAGAGACAGGGGGAACACTGAAGCTTTCTTT.

V and J are TRBV9 and TRBJ2-1; 9 positions agree with TRBD2. Looked up from germline, CDR1 is SGDLS and CDR2 is YYNGEE. Trimming cost V 2 bases and J 4 bases; bases outside gene matches: 4. The CDR3 is 15 residues long. CDR3 region: CASSVRTSAYNEQFF. DNA for the CDR3: TGTGCCAGCAGCGTTCGGACTAGCGCTTACAATGAGCAGTTCTTC.

This clone has only a few counts. CDR3 nucleotide sequence: TGTGCCAGCAGCCAAGGAGCCGGGACAGGGTCCCCGTACGAGCAGTACTTC. Encoded protein: CASSQGAGTGSPYEQYF. This sequence joins TRBV14 and TRBJ2-7; 9 bases are a match to TRBD1. This CDR3 is 17 amino acids long. Per the germline V gene, CDR1 is SGHDN and CDR2 is FVKESK. Trimming removed 1 base from V and 4 bases from J; junction bases left unmatched: 11.

This chain connects TRBV15 to TRBJ2-1; 7 nucleotides agree with TRBD2. Trimming cost V 3 bases and J 12 bases; bases outside gene matches: 2. The CDR3 is 11 amino acids. In germline, CDR1 is LNHNV, CDR2 YYDKDF (reference sequence). The CDR3 DNA reads as TGTGCCACCAGCAGCTGGGAGGGGCAGTTCTTC. The encoded protein is CATSSWEGQFF.

The V call is TRBV5-1, the J call TRBJ2-3, with 7 bases fitting TRBD1. Losses at the gene ends were 3 bases for V and 2 bases for J; bases not matched to a gene: 6. Germline CDR1 is SGHRS and CDR2 is YFSETQ. The CDR3 runs to 15 residues. Here the CDR3 reads CASSSGTATTDTQYF. The CDR3 DNA reads TGCGCCAGCAGCTCCGGGACAGCCACCACAGATACGCAGTATTTT. Full variable domain (missing parts from reference TRBV5-1 and TRBJ2-3): KAGVTQTPRYLIKTRGQQVTLSCSPISGHRSVSWYQQTPGQGLQFLFEYFSETQRNKGNFPGRFSGRQFSNSRSEMNVSTLELGDSALYLCASSSGTATTDTQYFGPGTRLTVL.